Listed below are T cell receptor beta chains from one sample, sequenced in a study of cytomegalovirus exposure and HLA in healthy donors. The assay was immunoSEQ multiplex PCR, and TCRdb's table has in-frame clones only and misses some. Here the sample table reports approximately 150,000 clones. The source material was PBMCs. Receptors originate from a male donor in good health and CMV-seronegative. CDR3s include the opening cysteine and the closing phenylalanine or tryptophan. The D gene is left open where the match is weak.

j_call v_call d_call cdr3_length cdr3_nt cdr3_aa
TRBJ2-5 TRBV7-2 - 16 TGTGCCAGCAGCTTAGTGATTGGCAGGGGTCAAGAGACCCAGTACTTC CASSLVIGRGQETQYF
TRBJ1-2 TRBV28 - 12 TGTGCCTCCACAGATTCTAACTATGGCTACACCTTC CASTDSNYGYTF
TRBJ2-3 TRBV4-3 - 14 TGCGCCAGCAGCCAAGACCAGGAAATGGGCACGCAGTATTTT CASSQDQEMGTQYF
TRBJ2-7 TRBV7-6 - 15 TGTGCCAGCAGCTTAGTTGGTGGAGCCTCCTACGAGCAGTACTTC CASSLVGGASYEQYF
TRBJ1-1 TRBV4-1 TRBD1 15 TGCGCCAGCAGCCAAGAGGACAGGGGAGACACTGAAGCTTTCTTT CASSQEDRGDTEAFF
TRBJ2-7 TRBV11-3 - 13 TGTGCCAGCAGCTTAAGCAGAGCGTCCGAGCAGTACTTC CASSLSRASEQYF
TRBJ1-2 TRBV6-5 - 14 TGTGCCAGCAGTCTGGACACTACTAACTATGGCTACACCTTC CASSLDTTNYGYTF
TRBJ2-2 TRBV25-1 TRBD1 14 TGTGCCAGCAGACCAGGGGGAAACACCGGGGAGCTGTTTTTT CASRPGGNTGELFF
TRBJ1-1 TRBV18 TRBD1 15 TGTGCCAGCTCACATCCCTCTTGGGACAGCACTGAAGCTTTCTTT CASSHPSWDSTEAFF
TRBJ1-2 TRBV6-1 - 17 TGTGCCAGCAGTGGACCAGAGGGGGAGTTACTATGGCTTAAATGCACCTTC CASSGPEGELLWLKCTF